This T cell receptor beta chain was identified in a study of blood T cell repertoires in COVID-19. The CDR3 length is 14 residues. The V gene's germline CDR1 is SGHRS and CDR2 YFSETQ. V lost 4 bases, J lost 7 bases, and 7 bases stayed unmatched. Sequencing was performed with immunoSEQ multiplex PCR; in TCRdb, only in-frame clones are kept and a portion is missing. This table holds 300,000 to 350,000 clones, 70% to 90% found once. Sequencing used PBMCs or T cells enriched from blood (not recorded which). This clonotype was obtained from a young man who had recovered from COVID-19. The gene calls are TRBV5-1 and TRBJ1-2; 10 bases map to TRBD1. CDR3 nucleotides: TGCGCCAGCAGCGTCGGACAGGGGGTGCCTGGCTACACCTTC. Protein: CASSVGQGVPGYTF.